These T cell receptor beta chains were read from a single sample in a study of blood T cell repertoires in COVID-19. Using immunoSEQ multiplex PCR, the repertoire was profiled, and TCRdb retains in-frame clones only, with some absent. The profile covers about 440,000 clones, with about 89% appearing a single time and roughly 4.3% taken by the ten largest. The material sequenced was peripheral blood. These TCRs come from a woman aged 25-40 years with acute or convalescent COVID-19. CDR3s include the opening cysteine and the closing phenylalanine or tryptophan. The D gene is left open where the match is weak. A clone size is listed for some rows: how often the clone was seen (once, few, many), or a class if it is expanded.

TGCGCCAGCAGTACTAGCGGGGGTTTTGGAGATACGCAGTATTTT CASSTSGGFGDTQYF TRBJ2-3 TRBD2 . TRBV5-1
TGTGCCAGCAGCCTACAGGGGTTAACTGAAGCTTTCTTT CASSLQGLTEAFF TRBJ1-1 TRBD1 . TRBV27
TGTGCCAGCAGTGAAAATCTGAGGACACAATTCTCCTACGAGCAGTACTTC CASSENLRTQFSYEQYF TRBJ2-7 . . TRBV6-1
TGTGCCAGCAGCCCGGGGGAAGAGACCCAGTACTTC CASSPGEETQYF TRBJ2-5 . . TRBV2
TGCGCCAGCACCAGGACAGGCGCATTCCAGTTCTTC CASTRTGAFQFF TRBJ2-1 TRBD1 . TRBV10-2
TGTGCCAGCAGCAAAGATTTCGGGGGGGAATACTACGAGCAGTACTTC CASSKDFGGEYYEQYF TRBJ2-7 . . TRBV21-1
TGCGCCAGCAGTGAGTCGAAACAGGGGCACGCTTTCTTT CASSESKQGHAFF TRBJ1-1 TRBD1 . TRBV10-1
TGTGCCAGCAGCTTGTATGTTGTAGGGAGTTTTGGCTACACCTTC CASSLYVVGSFGYTF TRBJ1-2 . . TRBV5-6
TGTGCCAGCAGCTTAGCGCTCATTGGGGCCTCTGGAAACACCATATATTTT CASSLALIGASGNTIYF TRBJ1-3 . few TRBV7-8
TGTGCCAGCAGTCGACAGGGGGCACAGCCCGCCATATATTTT CASSRQGAQPAIYF TRBJ1-3 TRBD1 once TRBV6-5
TGTGCCAGCAGCTTAGTGGGAGGGAGGGGCAATGAGCAGTTCTTC CASSLVGGRGNEQFF TRBJ2-1 TRBD2 once TRBV7-8
TGTGCCAGCAGTTATCTCAGGGTCGGGAACACTGAAGCTTTCTTT CASSYLRVGNTEAFF TRBJ1-1 . . TRBV6-2/TRBV6-3
TGCGCCAGCAGCCAAGCCGGGACAGGGGGCTTTGGTGGCTACACCTTC CASSQAGTGGFGGYTF TRBJ1-2 TRBD1 . TRBV4-1
TGTGCCAGCAGGGGGGCGGCAGGGCAAAATTCACCCCTCCACTTT CASRGAAGQNSPLHF TRBJ1-6 . . TRBV6-4
TGTGCCAGCAGCCAAGTTCGTCAGGGGAGGGTCTCCTACGAGCAGTACTTC CASSQVRQGRVSYEQYF TRBJ2-7 . . TRBV3-1/TRBV3-2
TGTGCCAGCAGCCCCATGGGAAGCGGGGGGGAAAGTCCCTACGAGCAGTACTTC CASSPMGSGGESPYEQYF TRBJ2-7 TRBD2 . TRBV5-4
TGTGCCAGCAGCCAAGGGCCTCGTTCCTACAATGAGCAGTTCTTC CASSQGPRSYNEQFF TRBJ2-1 . few TRBV3-1/TRBV3-2
TGTGCCAGCAGTTACTCAGGGATCGGGCGGGCGCAGTACTTC CASSYSGIGRAQYF TRBJ2-7 . . TRBV6-2/TRBV6-3
TGTGCCACCCCTGTCTTTGGGGGCTACTATGGCTACACCTTC CATPVFGGYYGYTF TRBJ1-2 . . TRBV6-5
TGTGCCAGCAGCTGGACAGAACCGAACACTGAAGCTTTCTTT CASSWTEPNTEAFF TRBJ1-1 . . TRBV11-1
TGTGCCATCAGTGACCAGGTCCACGAGCAGTACTTC CAISDQVHEQYF TRBJ2-7 . . TRBV10-3
TGTGCCACCAGTGATTGGACTTTAAGACTAGCGGGAGGCTCTGGGGCCAACGTCCTGACTTTC CATSDWTLRLAGGSGANVLTF TRBJ2-6 TRBD2 . TRBV24-1
TGCGCCAGCAGCTTAACCGGTAGAGGTGAGGGCAATGAGCAGTTCTTC CASSLTGRGEGNEQFF TRBJ2-1 . . TRBV5-1
TGCAGTGCTAGTGCGGGAAGGAGCTCCTACGAGCAGTACTTC CSASAGRSSYEQYF TRBJ2-7 . . TRBV20-1
TGTGCCAGCAGCCCGGGACAGGGGCCTTACACAGATACGCAGTATTTT CASSPGQGPYTDTQYF TRBJ2-3 TRBD1 . TRBV9
TGTGCCAGCAGCTTGGTGGCCAGGGGGTTGGAGACCCAGTACTTC CASSLVARGLETQYF TRBJ2-5 TRBD1 . TRBV5-5
TGTGCCAGCGAGCGGGGGGTTGGCACTGAAGCTTTCTTT CASERGVGTEAFF TRBJ1-1 . few TRBV5-5
TGTGCCAGCAGTGGGCAGGGTAAAGTCTACGAGCAGTACTTC CASSGQGKVYEQYF TRBJ2-7 . . TRBV28
TGTGCCAGCAGGGCGACCCAGTACTTC CASRATQYF TRBJ2-5 . . TRBV21-1
TGTGCCAGCAGCGTGGACAGGGGTTTAAGCTACACCTTC CASSVDRGLSYTF TRBJ1-2 TRBD1 once TRBV5-4
TGCGCCAGCAGCCCTGAGACAGATACGCAGTATTTT CASSPETDTQYF TRBJ2-3 . . TRBV5-1